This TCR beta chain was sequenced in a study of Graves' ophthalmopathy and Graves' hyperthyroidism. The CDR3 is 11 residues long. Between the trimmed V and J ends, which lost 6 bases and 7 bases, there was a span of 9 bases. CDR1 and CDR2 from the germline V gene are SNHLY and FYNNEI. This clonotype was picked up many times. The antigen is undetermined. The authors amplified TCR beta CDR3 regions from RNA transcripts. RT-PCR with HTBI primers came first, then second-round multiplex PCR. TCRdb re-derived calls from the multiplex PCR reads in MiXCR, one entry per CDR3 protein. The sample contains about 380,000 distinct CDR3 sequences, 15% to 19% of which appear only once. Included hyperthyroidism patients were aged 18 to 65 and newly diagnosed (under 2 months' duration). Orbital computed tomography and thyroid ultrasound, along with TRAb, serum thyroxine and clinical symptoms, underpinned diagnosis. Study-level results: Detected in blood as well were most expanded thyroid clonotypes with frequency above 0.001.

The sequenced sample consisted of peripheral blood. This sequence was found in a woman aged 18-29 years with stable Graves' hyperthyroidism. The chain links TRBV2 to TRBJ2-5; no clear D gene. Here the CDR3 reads CASRGIGTQYF. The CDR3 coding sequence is TGTGCCAGCAGGGGTATAGGGACCCAGTACTTC.